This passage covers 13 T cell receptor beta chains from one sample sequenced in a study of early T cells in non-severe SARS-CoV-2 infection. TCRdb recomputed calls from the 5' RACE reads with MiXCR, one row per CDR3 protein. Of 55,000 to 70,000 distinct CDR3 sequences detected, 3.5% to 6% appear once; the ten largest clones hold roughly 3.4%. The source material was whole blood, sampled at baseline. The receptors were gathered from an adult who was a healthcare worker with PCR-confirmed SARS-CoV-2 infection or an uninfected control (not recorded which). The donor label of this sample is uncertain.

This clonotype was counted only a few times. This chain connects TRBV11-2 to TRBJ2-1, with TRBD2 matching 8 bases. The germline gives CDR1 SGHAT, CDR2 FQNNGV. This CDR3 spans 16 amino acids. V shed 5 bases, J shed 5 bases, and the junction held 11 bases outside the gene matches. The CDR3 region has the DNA TGTGCCAGCAGCGCCCGGGAGGGAATCTCGGACAATGAGCAGTTCTTC. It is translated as CASSAREGISDNEQFF.

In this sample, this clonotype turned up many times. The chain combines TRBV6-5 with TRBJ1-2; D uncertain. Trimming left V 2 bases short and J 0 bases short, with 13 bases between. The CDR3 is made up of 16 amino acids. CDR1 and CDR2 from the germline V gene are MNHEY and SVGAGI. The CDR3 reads CASSYDPWQSNYGYTF. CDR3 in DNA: TGTGCCAGCAGTTACGATCCTTGGCAGTCTAACTATGGCTACACCTTC.

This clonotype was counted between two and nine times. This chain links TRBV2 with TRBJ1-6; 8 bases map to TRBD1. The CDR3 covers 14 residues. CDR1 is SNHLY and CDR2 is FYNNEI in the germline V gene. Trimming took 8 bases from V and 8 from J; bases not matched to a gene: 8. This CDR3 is CASPRQGFDSPLHF. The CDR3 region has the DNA TGTGCCAGCCCAAGACAGGGGTTCGATTCACCCCTCCACTTT.

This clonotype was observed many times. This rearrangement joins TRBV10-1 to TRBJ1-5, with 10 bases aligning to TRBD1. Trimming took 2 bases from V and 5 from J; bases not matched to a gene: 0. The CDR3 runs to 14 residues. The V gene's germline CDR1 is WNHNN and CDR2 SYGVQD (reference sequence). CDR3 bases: TGCGCCAGCAGTGAGGGGACAGGGGATCAGCCCCAGCATTTT. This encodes CASSEGTGDQPQHF.

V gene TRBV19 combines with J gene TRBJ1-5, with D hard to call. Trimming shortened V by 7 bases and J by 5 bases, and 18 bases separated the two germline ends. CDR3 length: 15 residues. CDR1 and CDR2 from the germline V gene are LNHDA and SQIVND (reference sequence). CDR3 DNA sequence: TGTGCCAGTACTCCGCTTGGGAGGCAGCATCAGCCCCAGCATTTT. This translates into CASTPLGRQHQPQHF.

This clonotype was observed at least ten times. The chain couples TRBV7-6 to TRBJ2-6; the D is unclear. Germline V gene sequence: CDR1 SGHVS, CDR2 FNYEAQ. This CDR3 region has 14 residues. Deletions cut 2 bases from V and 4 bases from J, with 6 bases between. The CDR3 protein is CASSLNTGANVLTF. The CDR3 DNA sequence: TGTGCCAGCAGCTTAAACACCGGGGCCAACGTCCTGACTTTC.

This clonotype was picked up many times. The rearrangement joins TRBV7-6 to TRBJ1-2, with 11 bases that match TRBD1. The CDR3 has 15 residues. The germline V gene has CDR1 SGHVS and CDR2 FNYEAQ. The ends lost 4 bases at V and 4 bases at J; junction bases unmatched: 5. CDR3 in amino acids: CASSSGQGAGYGYTF. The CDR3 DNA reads TGTGCCAGCAGCTCCGGACAGGGGGCGGGCTATGGCTACACCTTC.

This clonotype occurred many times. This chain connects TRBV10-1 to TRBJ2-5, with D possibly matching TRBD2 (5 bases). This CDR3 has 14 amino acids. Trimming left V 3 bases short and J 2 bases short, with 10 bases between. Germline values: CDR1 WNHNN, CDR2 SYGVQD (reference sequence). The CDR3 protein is CASSDDGGQETQYF. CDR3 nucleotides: TGCGCCAGCAGTGACGATGGCGGGCAAGAGACCCAGTACTTC.

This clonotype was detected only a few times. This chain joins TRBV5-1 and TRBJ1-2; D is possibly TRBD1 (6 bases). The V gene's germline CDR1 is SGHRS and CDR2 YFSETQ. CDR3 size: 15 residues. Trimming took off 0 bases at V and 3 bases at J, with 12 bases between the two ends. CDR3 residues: CASSLERGADYGYTF. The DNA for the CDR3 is TGCGCCAGCAGCTTGGAGCGGGGGGCGGACTATGGCTACACCTTC.

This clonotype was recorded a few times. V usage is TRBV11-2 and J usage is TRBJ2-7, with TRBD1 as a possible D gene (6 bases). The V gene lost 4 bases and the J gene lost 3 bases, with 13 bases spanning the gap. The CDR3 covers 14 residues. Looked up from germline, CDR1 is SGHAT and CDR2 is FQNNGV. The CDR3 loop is CASSYIGQLYEQYF. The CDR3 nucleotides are TGTGCCAGCAGCTATATAGGACAGCTCTACGAGCAGTACTTC.

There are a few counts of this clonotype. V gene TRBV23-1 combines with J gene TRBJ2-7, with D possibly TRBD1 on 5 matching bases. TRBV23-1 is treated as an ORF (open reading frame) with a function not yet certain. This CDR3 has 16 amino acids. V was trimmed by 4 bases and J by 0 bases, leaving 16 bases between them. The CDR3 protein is CASSLPAGIGSYEQYF. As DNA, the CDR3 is TGCGCCAGCAGTCTCCCGGCAGGGATCGGCTCCTACGAGCAGTACTTC.

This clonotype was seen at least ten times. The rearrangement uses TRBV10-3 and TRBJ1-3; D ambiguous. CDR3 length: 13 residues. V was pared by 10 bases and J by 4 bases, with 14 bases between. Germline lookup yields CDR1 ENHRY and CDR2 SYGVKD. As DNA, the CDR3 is TGTGCCACGTTAACCGGGCTCGGAAACACCATATATTTT. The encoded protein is CATLTGLGNTIYF.

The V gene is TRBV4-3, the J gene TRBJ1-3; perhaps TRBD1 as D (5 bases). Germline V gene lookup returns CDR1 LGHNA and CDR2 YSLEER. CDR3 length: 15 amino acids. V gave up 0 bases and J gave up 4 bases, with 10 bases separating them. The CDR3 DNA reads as TGCGCCAGCAGCCAAGAGGGGCAGACGGGAAACACCATATATTTT. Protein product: CASSQEGQTGNTIYF.